This is a list of T cell receptor beta chains from one sample in a study of T cells in Graves' hyperthyroidism and ophthalmopathy. TCRdb used MiXCR to reprocess the multiplex PCR reads, holding one entry per CDR3 protein. Of around 350,000 distinct CDR3 sequences in the sample, approximately 13% were seen once. The sample consisted of blood. The receptors originated from a woman younger than 30 with Graves' hyperthyroidism. The CDR3 runs from the conserved cysteine through the conserved F or W. A D gene is named only where the DNA matches it firmly. Rows may omit the clone size; those that give it use once, few, many or a size class.

length,J,size,D,V,CDR3,DNA
16,TRBJ2-1,few,TRBD2,TRBV15,CATSRIAGGTKNEQFF,TGTGCCACCAGCAGGATAGCGGGAGGAACTAAGAATGAGCAGTTCTTC
11,TRBJ2-2,many,-,TRBV28,CASSLEGELFF,TGTGCCAGCAGTTTGGAGGGGGAGCTGTTTTTT
13,TRBJ2-7,many,TRBD1,TRBV10-3,CAVETGAPGEQYF,TGTGCCGTCGAGACAGGGGCGCCCGGCGAGCAGTACTTC
13,TRBJ2-2,many,-,TRBV2,CASRLSGPRELFF,TGTGCCAGCAGATTATCGGGTCCCAGGGAGCTGTTTTTT
13,TRBJ2-5,many,-,TRBV18,CASSAGQSETQYF,TGTGCCAGCTCAGCGGGACAATCGGAGACCCAGTACTTC
15,TRBJ1-5,-,-,TRBV7-8,CTSSLDGMGNQPQHF,TGTACCAGCAGCTTAGATGGGATGGGCAATCAGCCCCAGCATTTT
16,TRBJ2-1,once,TRBD1,TRBV5-1,CASSPRTGVLYNEQFF,TGCGCCAGCAGCCCGAGGACAGGCGTCCTTTACAATGAGCAGTTCTTC
16,TRBJ2-1,many,TRBD2,TRBV5-1,CASSLVVRGGLNEQFF,TGCGCCAGCAGCTTGGTAGTGCGCGGGGGGCTCAATGAGCAGTTCTTC
15,TRBJ1-1,many,-,TRBV5-6,CASSLTGRGLTEAFF,TGTGCCAGCAGTTTGACAGGCCGGGGGCTTACTGAAGCTTTCTTT
15,TRBJ1-1,many,-,TRBV18,CASSPGGGEDTEAFF,TGTGCCAGCTCACCTGGAGGGGGAGAAGACACTGAAGCTTTCTTT
15,TRBJ1-1,many,TRBD1,TRBV12-3/TRBV12-4,CASSPRGGSDTEAFF,TGTGCCAGCAGTCCCAGGGGGGGGTCGGACACTGAAGCTTTCTTT
16,TRBJ2-7,many,-,TRBV11-1,CASSLATGARPYEQYF,TGTGCCAGCAGCTTAGCTACCGGGGCCCGACCCTACGAGCAGTACTTC
17,TRBJ1-4,many,-,TRBV6-1,CASRPSVGRATNEKLFF,TGTGCCAGCCGACCTTCCGTAGGAAGGGCAACTAATGAAAAACTGTTTTTT
16,TRBJ2-2,-,-,TRBV19,CASSIRVGGNTGELFF,TGTGCCAGTAGTATTCGGGTCGGGGGGAACACCGGGGAGCTGTTTTTT
15,TRBJ2-1,many,-,TRBV28,CASIPGRGPRNEQFF,TGTGCCAGCATTCCTGGTCGGGGGCCACGGAATGAGCAGTTCTTC